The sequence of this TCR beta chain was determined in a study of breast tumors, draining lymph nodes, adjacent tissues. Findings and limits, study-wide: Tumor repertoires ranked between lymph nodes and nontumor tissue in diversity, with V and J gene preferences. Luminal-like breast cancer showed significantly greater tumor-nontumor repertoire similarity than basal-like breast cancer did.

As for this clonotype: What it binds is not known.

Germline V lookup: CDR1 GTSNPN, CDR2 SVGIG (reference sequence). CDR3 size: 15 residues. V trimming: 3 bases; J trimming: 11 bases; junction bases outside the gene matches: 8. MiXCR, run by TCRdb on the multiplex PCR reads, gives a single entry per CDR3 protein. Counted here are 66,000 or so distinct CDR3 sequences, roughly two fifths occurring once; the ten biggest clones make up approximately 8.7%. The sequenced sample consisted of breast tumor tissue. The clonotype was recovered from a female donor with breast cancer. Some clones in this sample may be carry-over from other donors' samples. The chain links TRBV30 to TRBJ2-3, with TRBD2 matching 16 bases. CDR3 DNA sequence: TGTGCCTGGAGCGTGGGACTAGCGGGAGGGAATGAGCAGTATTTT. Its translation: CAWSVGLAGGNEQYF. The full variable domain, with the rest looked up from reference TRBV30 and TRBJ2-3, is SQTIHQWPATLVQPVGSPLSLECTVEGTSNPNLYWYRQAAGRGLQLLFYSVGIGQISSEVPQNLSASRPQDRQFILSSKKLLLSDSGFYLCAWSVGLAGGNEQYFGPGTRLTVL.